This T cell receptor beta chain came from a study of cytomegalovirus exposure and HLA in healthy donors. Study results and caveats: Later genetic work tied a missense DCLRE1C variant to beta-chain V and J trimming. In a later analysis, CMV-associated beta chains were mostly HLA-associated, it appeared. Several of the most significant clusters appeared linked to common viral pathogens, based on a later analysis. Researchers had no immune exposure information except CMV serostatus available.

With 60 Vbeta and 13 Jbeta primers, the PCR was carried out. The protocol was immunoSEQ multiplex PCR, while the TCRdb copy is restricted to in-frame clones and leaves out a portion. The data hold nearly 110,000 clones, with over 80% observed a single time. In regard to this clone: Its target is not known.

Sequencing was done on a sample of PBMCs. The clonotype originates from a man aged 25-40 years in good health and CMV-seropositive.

This chain's CDR3 is CASSQTGFGEKLFF. The CDR3 bases are TGTGCCAGCAGTCAGACAGGGTTTGGGGAAAAACTGTTTTTT. The V gene is TRBV11-3, the J gene TRBJ1-4; TRBD1 matches 7 bases. The CDR3 sequence is 14 residues long. Trimming cost V 6 bases and J 8 bases; bases outside gene matches: 9. Germline CDR1 and CDR2: SGHNT and YENEEA.